Presented here are 5 T cell receptor beta chains from one specimen sequenced in a study of human T cells and chemical hapten exposure. Time point specified: patch test 1, 2 weeks after DPC sensitization. Specified treatment: therapeutic diphenylcyclopropenone sensitization with weekly scalp DPC. TCRdb used MiXCR to reprocess the RACE reads, holding one entry per CDR3 protein. The data contain roughly 72,000 distinct CDR3 sequences, 10% of them singletons. The source was whole blood, collected in connection with sensitization to the hapten diphenylcyclopropenone (DPC). These receptors all come from a woman aged 45-59 years with alopecia areata. Some clones in this sample may be carry-over from other donors' samples.

This clonotype was found a few times. This rearrangement joins TRBV7-2 to TRBJ2-6; D uncertain. The V gene's germline CDR1 is SGHTA and CDR2 FQGNSA. V gave up 5 bases and J gave up 2 bases, with 7 bases separating them. CDR3 length: 14 amino acids. This CDR3 is CASSKSTGANVLTF. CDR3 in DNA: TGTGCCAGCAGCAAGAGCACTGGGGCCAACGTCCTGACTTTC. Together with reference TRBV7-2 and TRBJ2-6, the CDR3 gives the full variable domain: GAGVSQSPSNKVTEKGKDVELRCDPISGHTALYWYRQSLGQGLEFLIYFQGNSAPDKSGLPSDRFSAERTGGSVSTLTIQRTQQEDSAVYLCASSKSTGANVLTFGAGSRLTVL.

The V gene is TRBV10-2, the J gene TRBJ1-5; 7 positions match TRBD1. This CDR3 is 15 amino acids long. J gave up 4 bases and V 0 bases, and 3 bases lay outside the gene matches. Germline V gene lookup returns CDR1 WSHSY and CDR2 SAAADI. CDR3 nucleotides: TGCGCCAGCAGTGAGTCTTCAGGGGGGAATCAGCCCCAGCATTTT. It encodes CASSESSGGNQPQHF.

This clonotype was detected a few times. The chain combines TRBV20-1 with TRBJ2-7; D is possibly TRBD1 or TRBD2 (5 bases each). Germline lookup yields CDR1 DFQATT and CDR2 SNEGSKA (reference sequence). The length of the CDR3 is 15 residues. Trimming stripped 7 bases from V and 3 bases from J, with 22 bases between. The CDR3 DNA reads as TGCAGTGGTGGGGGAACCGCCGGGAACTACTACGAGCAGTACTTC. It translates to CSGGGTAGNYYEQYF.

This clonotype was observed at least ten times. The chain has TRBV7-2 and TRBJ1-5; D unresolved. V shed 5 bases and J shed 3 bases, with 5 bases lying between them. The CDR3 is 12 amino acids. From germline, CDR1 is SGHTA and CDR2 FQGNSA. The CDR3 reads CASSGINQPQHF. The CDR3, as DNA: TGTGCCAGCAGCGGTATCAATCAGCCCCAGCATTTT.

This clonotype was seen a handful of times. The CDR3 sequence: CSAIPGVAPSYEQYF. For the CDR3, the DNA is TGCAGTGCTATCCCCGGGGTAGCCCCCTCCTACGAGCAGTACTTC. The V call is TRBV20-1, the J call TRBJ2-7; D possibly corresponds to TRBD2 (5 bases). Germline V gives CDR1 DFQATT, CDR2 SNEGSKA (reference sequence). V lost 4 bases and J 0 bases, leaving 16 bases between the germline ends. The CDR3 extends over 15 amino acids.